The clone carrying this TCR beta chain was counted only a few times. CDR3 length: 13 amino acids. V gave up 4 bases and J gave up 5 bases, with 12 bases separating them. CDR1 and CDR2 (germline): SGHKS, YYEKEE (reference sequence). The study recruited people aged about 18 to 95 years across approximately 23 US areas. Cohorts were determined from participant-reported clinical history. The data were produced by immunoSEQ multiplex PCR, yet TCRdb's version contains in-frame clones alone and is incomplete. The sample has some 140,000 clones, about 79% seen once. The data were obtained in a study of blood T cell repertoires in COVID-19. Study details: The study drew acute and convalescent COVID-19 samples from the United States, Italy and Spain.

Material: PBMCs or T cells enriched from blood (not recorded which). The receptor's source is a man aged 45-65 years who had recovered from COVID-19. This chain uses TRBV5-5 with TRBJ1-2, with a possible D match to TRBD1 (6 bases). This chain's CDR3 is CASSPTGAYGYTF. CDR3 DNA: TGTGCCAGCAGCCCGACAGGCGCTTATGGCTACACCTTC.